The 3 T cell receptor beta chains in this list originate from one sample, sequenced in a study of T cell responses to AZD1222 COVID-19 vaccine. TCRdb's table, derived via immunoSEQ multiplex PCR, lists solely in-frame clones and lacks some. Of fewer than 200,000 clones listed, around 90% are singletons. Sequencing used peripheral blood, obtained on day 0 of AZD1222 vaccination. These receptors were obtained from an adult in good health.

This chain links TRBV6-5 with TRBJ1-5; no definite D call. CDR1 and CDR2 (germline): MNHEY, SVGAGI. Trimming took off 6 bases at V and 1 base at J, with 13 bases between the two ends. The CDR3 contains 15 residues. In nucleotides, the CDR3 is TGTGCCAGCAGACCCCCCCTAGGAAGCAATCAGCCCCAGCATTTT. Amino acids: CASRPPLGSNQPQHF.

The V gene is TRBV20-1, the J gene TRBJ1-5; the D is unclear. Germline V gene lookup returns CDR1 DFQATT and CDR2 SNEGSKA (reference sequence). Trimming took off 1 base at V and 4 bases at J, with 2 bases between the two ends. The CDR3 runs to 11 residues. CDR3 bases: TGCAGTGCTAGAGTTAATCAGCCCCAGCATTTT. Its translation is CSARVNQPQHF.

The rearrangement links TRBV7-9 to TRBJ2-5; D call uncertain. The V end lost 4 bases, the J end lost 2 bases, and 11 bases lay between the germline ends. CDR1 is SEHNR, CDR2 FQNEAQ, per germline (reference sequence). This CDR3 is 14 amino acids long. Written as DNA, the CDR3 is TGTGCCAGCAGCTCCGGTGGAGCGCAAGAGACCCAGTACTTC. It is translated as CASSSGGAQETQYF.